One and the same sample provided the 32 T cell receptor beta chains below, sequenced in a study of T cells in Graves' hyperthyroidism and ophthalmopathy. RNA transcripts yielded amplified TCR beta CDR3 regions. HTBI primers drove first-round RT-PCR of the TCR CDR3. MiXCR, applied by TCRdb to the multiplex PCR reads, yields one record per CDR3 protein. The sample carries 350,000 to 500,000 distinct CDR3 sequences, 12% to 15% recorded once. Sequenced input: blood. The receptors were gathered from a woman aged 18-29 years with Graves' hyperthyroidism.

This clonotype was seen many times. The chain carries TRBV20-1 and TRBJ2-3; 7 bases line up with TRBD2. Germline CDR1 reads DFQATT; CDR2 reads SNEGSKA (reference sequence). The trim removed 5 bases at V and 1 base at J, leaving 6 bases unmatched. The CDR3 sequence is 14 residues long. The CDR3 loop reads CSAPSAGGTDTQYF. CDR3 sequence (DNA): TGCAGTGCTCCATCGGCGGGAGGCACAGATACGCAGTATTTT.

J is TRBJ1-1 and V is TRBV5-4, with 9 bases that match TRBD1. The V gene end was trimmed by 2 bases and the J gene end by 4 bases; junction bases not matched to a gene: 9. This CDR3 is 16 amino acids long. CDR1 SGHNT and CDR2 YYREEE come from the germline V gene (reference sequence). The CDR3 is CASSFGQGNWGTEAFF. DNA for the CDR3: TGTGCCAGCAGCTTTGGACAGGGGAATTGGGGCACTGAAGCTTTCTTT.

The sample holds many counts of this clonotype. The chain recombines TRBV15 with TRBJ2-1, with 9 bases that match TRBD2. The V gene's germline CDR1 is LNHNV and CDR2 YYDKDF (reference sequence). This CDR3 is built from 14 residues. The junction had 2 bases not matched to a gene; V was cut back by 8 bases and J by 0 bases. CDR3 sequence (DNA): TGTGCCACCCGTAGCGGGAGCTCCTACAATGAGCAGTTCTTC. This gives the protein CATRSGSSYNEQFF.

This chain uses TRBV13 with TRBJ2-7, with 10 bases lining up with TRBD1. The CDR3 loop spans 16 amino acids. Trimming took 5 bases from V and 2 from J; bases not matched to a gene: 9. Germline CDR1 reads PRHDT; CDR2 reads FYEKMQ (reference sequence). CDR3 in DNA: TGTGCCAGCAGCCGCAGGACCGGGACAGGGGCCTACGAGCAGTACTTC. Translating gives CASSRRTGTGAYEQYF.

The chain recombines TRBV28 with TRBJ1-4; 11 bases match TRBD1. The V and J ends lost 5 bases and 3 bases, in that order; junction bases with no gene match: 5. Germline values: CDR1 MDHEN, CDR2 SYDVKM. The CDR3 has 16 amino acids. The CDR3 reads CASSTGQGASNEKLFF. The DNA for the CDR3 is TGTGCCAGCAGTACAGGACAGGGGGCGTCTAATGAAAAACTGTTTTTT.

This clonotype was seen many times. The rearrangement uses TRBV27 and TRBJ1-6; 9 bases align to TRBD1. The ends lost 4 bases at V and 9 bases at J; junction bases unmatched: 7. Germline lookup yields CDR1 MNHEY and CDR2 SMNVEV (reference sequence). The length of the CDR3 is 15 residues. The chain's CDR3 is CASSSQDRGGSPLHF. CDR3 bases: TGTGCCAGCAGTTCTCAGGACAGGGGAGGTTCACCCCTCCACTTT.

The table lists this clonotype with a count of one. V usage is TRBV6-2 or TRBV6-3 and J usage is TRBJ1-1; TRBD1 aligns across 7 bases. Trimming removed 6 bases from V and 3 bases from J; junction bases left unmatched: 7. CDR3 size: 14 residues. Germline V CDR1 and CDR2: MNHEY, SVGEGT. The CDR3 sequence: CASSLTGTYTEAFF. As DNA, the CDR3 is TGTGCCAGCAGCCTGACAGGGACGTACACTGAAGCTTTCTTT.

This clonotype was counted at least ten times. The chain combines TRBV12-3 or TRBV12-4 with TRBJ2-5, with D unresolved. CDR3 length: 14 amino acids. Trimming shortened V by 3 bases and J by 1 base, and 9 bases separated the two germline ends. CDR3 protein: CASSFTSAQETQYF. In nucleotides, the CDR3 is TGTGCCAGCAGTTTCACAAGCGCCCAAGAGACCCAGTACTTC.

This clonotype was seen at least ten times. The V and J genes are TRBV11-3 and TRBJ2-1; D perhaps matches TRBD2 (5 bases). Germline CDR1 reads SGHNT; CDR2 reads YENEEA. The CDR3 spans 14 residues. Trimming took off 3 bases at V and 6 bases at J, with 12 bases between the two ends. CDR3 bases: TGTGCCAGCAGCTTGGACCGGGGTGTCAATGAGCAGTTCTTC. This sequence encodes CASSLDRGVNEQFF.

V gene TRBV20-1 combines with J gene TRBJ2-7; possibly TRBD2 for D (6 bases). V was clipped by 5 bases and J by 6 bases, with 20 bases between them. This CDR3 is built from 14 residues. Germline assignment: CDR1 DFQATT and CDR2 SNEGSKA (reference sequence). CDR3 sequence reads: CSAAGWSGLGEQYF. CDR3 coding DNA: TGCAGTGCTGCTGGTTGGAGCGGGCTCGGCGAGCAGTACTTC.

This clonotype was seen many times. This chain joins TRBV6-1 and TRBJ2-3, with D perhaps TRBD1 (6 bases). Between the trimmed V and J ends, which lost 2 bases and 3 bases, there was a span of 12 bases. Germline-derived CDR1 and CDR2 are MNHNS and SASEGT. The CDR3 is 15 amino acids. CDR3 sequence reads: CASSEYAQGTDTQYF. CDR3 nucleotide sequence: TGTGCCAGCAGTGAATATGCGCAGGGGACAGATACGCAGTATTTT.

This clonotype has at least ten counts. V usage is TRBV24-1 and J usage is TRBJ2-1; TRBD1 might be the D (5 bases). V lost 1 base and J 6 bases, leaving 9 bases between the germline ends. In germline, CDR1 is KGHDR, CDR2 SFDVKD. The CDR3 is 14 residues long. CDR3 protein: CATSDFAGSNEQFF. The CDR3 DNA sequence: TGTGCCACCAGTGATTTCGCAGGGTCCAATGAGCAGTTCTTC.

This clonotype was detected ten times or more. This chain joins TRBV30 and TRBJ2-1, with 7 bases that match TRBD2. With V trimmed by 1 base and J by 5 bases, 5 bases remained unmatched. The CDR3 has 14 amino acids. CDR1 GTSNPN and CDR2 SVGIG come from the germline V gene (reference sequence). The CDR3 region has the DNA TGTGCCTGGAGTGGGGACTATAGGGACAATGAGCAGTTCTTC. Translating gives CAWSGDYRDNEQFF.

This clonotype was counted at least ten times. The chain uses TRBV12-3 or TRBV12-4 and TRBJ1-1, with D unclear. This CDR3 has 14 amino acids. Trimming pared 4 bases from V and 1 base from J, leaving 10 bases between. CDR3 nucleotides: TGTGCCAGCAGTTGGAGTGCGGCGAACACTGAAGCTTTCTTT. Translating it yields CASSWSAANTEAFF.

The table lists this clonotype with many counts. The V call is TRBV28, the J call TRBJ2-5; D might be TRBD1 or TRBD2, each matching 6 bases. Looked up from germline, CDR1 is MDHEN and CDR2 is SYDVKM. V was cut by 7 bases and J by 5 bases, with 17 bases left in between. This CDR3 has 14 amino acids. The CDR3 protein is CASTDRGTRETQYF. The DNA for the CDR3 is TGTGCCAGCACCGATAGGGGGACTCGGGAGACCCAGTACTTC.

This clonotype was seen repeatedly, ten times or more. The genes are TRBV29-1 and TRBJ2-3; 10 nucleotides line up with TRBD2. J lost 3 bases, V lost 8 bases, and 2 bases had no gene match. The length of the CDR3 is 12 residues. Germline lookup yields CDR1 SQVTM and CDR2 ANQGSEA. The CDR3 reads CSLSGGTDTQYF. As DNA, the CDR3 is TGCAGCCTTAGCGGGGGGACAGATACGCAGTATTTT.

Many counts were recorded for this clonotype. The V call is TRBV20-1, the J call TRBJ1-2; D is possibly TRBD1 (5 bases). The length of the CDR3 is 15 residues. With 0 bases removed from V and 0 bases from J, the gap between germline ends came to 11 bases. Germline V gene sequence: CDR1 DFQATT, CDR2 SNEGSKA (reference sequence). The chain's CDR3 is CSARDNGASNYGYTF. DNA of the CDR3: TGCAGTGCTAGAGATAATGGGGCATCTAACTATGGCTACACCTTC.

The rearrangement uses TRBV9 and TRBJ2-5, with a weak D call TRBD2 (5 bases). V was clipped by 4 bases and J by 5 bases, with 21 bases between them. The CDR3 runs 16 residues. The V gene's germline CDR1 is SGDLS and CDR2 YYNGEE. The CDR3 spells CASSPRVEGLHETQYF. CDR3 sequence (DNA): TGTGCCAGCAGCCCCCGAGTGGAAGGACTGCACGAGACCCAGTACTTC.

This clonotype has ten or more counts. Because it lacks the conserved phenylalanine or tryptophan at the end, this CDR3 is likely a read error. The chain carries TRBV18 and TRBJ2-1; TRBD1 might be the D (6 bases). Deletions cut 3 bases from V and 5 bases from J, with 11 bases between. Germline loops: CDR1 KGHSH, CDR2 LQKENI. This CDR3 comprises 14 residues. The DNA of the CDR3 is TGTGCCAGCTCACCCAAGGCAGGGGACAATGAGCAGTTCTCC. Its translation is CASSPKAGDNEQFS.

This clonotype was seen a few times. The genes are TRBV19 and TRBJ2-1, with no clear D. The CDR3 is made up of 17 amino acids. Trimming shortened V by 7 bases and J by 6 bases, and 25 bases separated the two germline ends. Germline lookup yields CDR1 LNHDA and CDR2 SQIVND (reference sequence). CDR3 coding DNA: TGTGCCAGTACCCACCTACGCACTTACGCCCCGGGCAATGAGCAGTTCTTC. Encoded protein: CASTHLRTYAPGNEQFF.

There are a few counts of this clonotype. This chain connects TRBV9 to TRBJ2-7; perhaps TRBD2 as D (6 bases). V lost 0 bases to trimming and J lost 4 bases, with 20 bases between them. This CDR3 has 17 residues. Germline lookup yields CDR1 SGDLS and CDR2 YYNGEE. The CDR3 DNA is TGTGCCAGCAGCGTAGGGGCGGGCGGGACCACGCGTTACGAGCAGTACTTC. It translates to CASSVGAGGTTRYEQYF.

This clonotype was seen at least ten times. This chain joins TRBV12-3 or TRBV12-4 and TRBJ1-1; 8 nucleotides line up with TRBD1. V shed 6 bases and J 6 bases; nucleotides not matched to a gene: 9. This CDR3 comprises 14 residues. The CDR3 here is CASRPDREYPEAFF. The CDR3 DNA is TGTGCCAGCAGACCGGACAGGGAGTATCCTGAAGCTTTCTTT.

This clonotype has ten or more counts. Here the CDR3 DNA reads TGTGCCAGCAGCTTATTAACCGGGATTGGGGAGACCCAGTACTTC. Amino acids: CASSLLTGIGETQYF. The chain recombines TRBV11-2 with TRBJ2-5, with a tentative D call TRBD2 (5 bases). CDR3 length: 15 amino acids. V lost 2 bases and J 5 bases, leaving 15 bases between the germline ends. Germline V gives CDR1 SGHAT, CDR2 FQNNGV.

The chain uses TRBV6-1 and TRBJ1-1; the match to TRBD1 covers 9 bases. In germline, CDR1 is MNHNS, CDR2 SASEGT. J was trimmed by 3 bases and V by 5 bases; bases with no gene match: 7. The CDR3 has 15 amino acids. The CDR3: CASSLTGGGDTEAFF. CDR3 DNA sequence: TGTGCCAGCAGTTTGACAGGGGGTGGGGACACTGAAGCTTTCTTT.

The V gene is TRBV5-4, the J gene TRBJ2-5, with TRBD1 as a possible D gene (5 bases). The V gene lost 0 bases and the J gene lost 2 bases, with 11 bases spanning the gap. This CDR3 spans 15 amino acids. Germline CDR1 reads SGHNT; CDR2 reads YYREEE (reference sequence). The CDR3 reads CASSLARQNQETQYF. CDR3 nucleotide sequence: TGTGCCAGCAGCTTGGCTCGACAGAATCAAGAGACCCAGTACTTC. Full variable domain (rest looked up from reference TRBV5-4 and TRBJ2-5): ETGVTQSPTHLIKTRGQQVTLRCSSQSGHNTVSWYQQALGQGPQFIFQYYREEENGRGNFPPRFSGLQFPNYSSELNVNALELDDSALYLCASSLARQNQETQYFGPGTRLLVL.

CDR3 in amino acids: CASSPDRTQYF. In DNA, the CDR3 is TGTGCCAGCAGTCCGGACCGTACGCAGTATTTT. V gene TRBV6-1 combines with J gene TRBJ2-3; D call uncertain. Per the germline V gene, CDR1 is MNHNS and CDR2 is SASEGT. V was trimmed by 5 bases and J by 8 bases, leaving 8 bases between them. This CDR3 is built from 11 residues.

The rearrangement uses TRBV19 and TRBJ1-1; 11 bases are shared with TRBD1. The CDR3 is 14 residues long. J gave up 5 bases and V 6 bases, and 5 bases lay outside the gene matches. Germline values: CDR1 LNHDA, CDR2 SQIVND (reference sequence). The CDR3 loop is CASRGGQGATEAFF. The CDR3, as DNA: TGTGCCAGTAGGGGTGGACAGGGGGCAACTGAAGCTTTCTTT. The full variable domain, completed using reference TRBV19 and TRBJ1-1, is DGGITQSPKYLFRKEGQNVTLSCEQNLNHDAMYWYRQDPGQGLRLIYYSQIVNDFQKGDIAEGYSVSREKKESFPLTVTSAQKNPTAFYLCASRGGQGATEAFFGQGTRLTVV.

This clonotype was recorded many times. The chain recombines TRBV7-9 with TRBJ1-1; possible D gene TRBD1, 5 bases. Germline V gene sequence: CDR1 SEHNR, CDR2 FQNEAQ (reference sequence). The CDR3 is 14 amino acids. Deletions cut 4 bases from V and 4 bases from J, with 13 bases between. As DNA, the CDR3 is TGTGCCAGCAGCTCTACAGGAATAGGCACTGAAGCTTTCTTT. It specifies CASSSTGIGTEAFF.

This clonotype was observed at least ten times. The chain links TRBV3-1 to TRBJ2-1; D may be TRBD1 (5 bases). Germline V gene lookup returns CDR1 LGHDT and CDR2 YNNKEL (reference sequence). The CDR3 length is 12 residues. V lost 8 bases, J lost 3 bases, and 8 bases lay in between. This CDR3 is CASLDIYNEQFF. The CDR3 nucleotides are TGTGCCAGCTTGGACATCTACAATGAGCAGTTCTTC.

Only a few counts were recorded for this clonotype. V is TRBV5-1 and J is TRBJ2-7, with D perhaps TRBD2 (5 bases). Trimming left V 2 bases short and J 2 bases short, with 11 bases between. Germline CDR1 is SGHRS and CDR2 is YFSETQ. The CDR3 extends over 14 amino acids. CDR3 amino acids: CASSFSYGTYEQYF. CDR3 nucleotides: TGCGCCAGCAGCTTCTCCTACGGGACCTACGAGCAGTACTTC.

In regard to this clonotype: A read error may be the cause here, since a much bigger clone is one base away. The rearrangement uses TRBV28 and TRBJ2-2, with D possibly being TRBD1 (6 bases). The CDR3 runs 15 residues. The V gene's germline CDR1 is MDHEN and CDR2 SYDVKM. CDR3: CANSLLDRNTGELFF. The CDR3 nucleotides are TGTGCCAACAGTTTGTTGGACAGGAACACCGGGGAGCTGTTTTTT. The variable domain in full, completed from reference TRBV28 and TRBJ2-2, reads DVKVTQSSRYLVKRTGEKVFLECVQDMDHENMFWYRQDPGLGLRLIYFSYDVKMKEKGDIPEGYSVSREKKERFSLILESASTNQTSMYLCANSLLDRNTGELFFGEGSRLTVL.

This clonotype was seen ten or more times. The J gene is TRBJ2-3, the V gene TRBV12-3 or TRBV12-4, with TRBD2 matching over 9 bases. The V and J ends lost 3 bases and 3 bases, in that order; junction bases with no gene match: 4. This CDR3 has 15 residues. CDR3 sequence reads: CASSFRTSGTDTQYF. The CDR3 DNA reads TGTGCCAGCAGTTTCCGAACTAGCGGGACAGATACGCAGTATTTT.